Listed below are T cell receptor beta chains from one sample, sequenced in a study of CD8 T cells in ankylosing spondylitis. MiXCR was run by TCRdb on the 5' RACE reads, yielding one entry per CDR3 protein. Of 200,000 to 300,000 distinct CDR3 sequences in the sample, roughly 8.6% were seen once. The sequenced sample was blood, either unsorted or a sorted T cell fraction (not recorded which). The receptors come from a male donor with ankylosing spondylitis or in good health (not recorded which). CDR3s include the opening cysteine and the closing phenylalanine or tryptophan. Each record gives: D gene, V gene, CDR3 protein. The D gene is left open where the match is weak.

TRBD2,TRBV11-2,CASSLYLAGALGEQFF
.,TRBV5-6,CASSSLPRRDYEQYF
.,TRBV2,CASSGEANTEAFF
.,TRBV5-1,CASSLLRTAMNTEAFF
TRBD1,TRBV4-1,CASSQQANRGPAEAFF
.,TRBV3-1,CASSRLGDSGREQFF
.,TRBV6-5,CASSHLGGAPDTQYF
TRBD2,TRBV9,CASSAQRDWGDTQYF
.,TRBV6-1,CASTIRGGGRDEQFF
TRBD2,TRBV7-2,CASSIRSGGYNEQFF
TRBD2,TRBV6-5,CASSYGVAGGHYNEQFF
.,TRBV10-3,CAISESKVPPAGELFF
TRBD2,TRBV29-1,CSVEVLAGGVTQYF
.,TRBV7-2,CASSPTPEGLNEQYF
.,TRBV7-8,CASSVPGGRRQETQYF
.,TRBV6-2/TRBV6-3,CASSPRSTNRREKLFF
.,TRBV10-2,CASYRGPGEKLFF
TRBD1,TRBV20-1,CSAGDRVQALVRDEQYF
.,TRBV5-1,CASSLAEANTEAFF
.,TRBV29-1,CSFYTPGTMNTEAFF
TRBD1,TRBV7-2,CASSDGTAPNWETQYF
.,TRBV7-9,CASRKGANQETQYF
.,TRBV29-1,CSVIAESTDTQYF
.,TRBV7-9,CASSPGVRATGELFF
.,TRBV5-1,CASSLNDHEQYF
.,TRBV7-2,CASSLVYTQYF
.,TRBV7-2,CASSRGAVSTEAFF
TRBD2,TRBV11-2,CASSSLAGGPDTKYF
.,TRBV3-1,CASSQDGSAEQYF
TRBD1,TRBV5-5,CASTFRTGEDMETQYF
TRBD2,TRBV19,CASSMGGSSYEQYF
.,TRBV16,CASSQSAGVGYTF
.,TRBV10-3,CAISEAGRTGELFF
TRBD2,TRBV6-5,CASSYSLAGSYNEQFF
TRBD1,TRBV5-1,CASGGDRYNEQFF
.,TRBV7-7,CASSITGANTGELFF
.,TRBV27,CASSFNDPVTGNGYTF
.,TRBV5-1,CASTPWDSGANVLTF
TRBD2,TRBV20-1,CSAREDGTSGGAGLGEQFF
TRBD1,TRBV20-1,CSARGGQGLSGNTIYF
TRBD1,TRBV5-1,CASSRQGRGQETQYF
TRBD2,TRBV6-2/TRBV6-3,CASSYLVAGGPTDTQYF
TRBD1,TRBV7-2,CASSILTGAYNSPLHF
.,TRBV7-2,CASDRTQNTEAFF
.,TRBV5-1,CASSLGAADEAFF
.,TRBV4-3,CASSQDRTGEVGYTF
TRBD1,TRBV5-1,CASSVDRAMNTEAFF
.,TRBV7-8,CASSLDRKLNTEAFF
TRBD1,TRBV6-1,CASSSRGDRETQYF
TRBD1,TRBV5-5,CASSSRDRNEKLFF
.,TRBV4-3,CASSQDPTATEAFF
.,TRBV29-1,CSVESGGVEAFF
.,TRBV18,CASSPRGNDNSPLHF
.,TRBV25-1,CASSDPGVGQRSYEQYF
TRBD1,TRBV27,CASSSQGQGSYGYTF
.,TRBV19,CASAEAYGGRSGNTIYF
TRBD2,TRBV3-1,CASTQRLAGRSSYNEQFF
TRBD1,TRBV12-3/TRBV12-4,CASVGQGDYGYTF
.,TRBV2,CASRILGRYEQYF